The entry that follows covers one T cell receptor beta chain sequence. Its target is not known. This sample is part of a study of Ad26.COV2.S vaccination and SARS-CoV-2 variants. TCRdb keeps only in-frame clones here, not all; method: immunoSEQ multiplex PCR. The sample carries about 350,000 clones, 92% recorded once. Study observations and caveats: Substantial post-vaccination breadth of spike-specific CD8+ and CD4+ T cell responses was reported. Measurement of non-spike TCR breadth gave similar results in vaccine and placebo recipients. Vaccine recipients surpassed placebo recipients in spike-specific TCR breadth.

The sequence was obtained from a human donor who had recovered from COVID-19. Sequencing used peripheral blood, obtained after recovery from COVID-19.

Here the CDR3 DNA reads TGTGCCAGCAGCCCCTGGGGAGGAGGCTATGGCTACACCTTC. As protein: CASSPWGGGYGYTF. The rearrangement uses TRBV5-6 and TRBJ1-2; D is unresolved. There are 14 residues in the CDR3. Germline CDR1 SGHDT, CDR2 YYEEEE. V was pared by 4 bases and J by 4 bases, with 14 bases between.